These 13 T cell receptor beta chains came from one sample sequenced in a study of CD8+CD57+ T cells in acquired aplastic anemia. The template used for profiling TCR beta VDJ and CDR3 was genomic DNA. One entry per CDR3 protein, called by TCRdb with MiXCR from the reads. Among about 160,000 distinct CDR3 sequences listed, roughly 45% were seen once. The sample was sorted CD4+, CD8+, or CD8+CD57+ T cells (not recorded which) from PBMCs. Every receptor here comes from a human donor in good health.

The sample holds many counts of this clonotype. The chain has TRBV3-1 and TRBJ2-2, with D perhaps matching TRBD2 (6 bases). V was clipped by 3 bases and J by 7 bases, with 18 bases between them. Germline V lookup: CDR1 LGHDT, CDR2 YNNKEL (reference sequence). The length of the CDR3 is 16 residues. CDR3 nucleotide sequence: TGTGCCAGCAGCCATACCGGGACTGGTACTTTCGGGGAGCTGTTTTTT. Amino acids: CASSHTGTGTFGELFF.

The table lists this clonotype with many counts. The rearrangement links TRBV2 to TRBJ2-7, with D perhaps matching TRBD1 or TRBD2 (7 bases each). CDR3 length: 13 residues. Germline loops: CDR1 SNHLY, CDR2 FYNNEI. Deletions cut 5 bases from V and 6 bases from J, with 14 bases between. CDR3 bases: TGTGCCAGCAGTTCCCAGGGGGGGGGCGAGCAGTACTTC. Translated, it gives CASSSQGGGEQYF.

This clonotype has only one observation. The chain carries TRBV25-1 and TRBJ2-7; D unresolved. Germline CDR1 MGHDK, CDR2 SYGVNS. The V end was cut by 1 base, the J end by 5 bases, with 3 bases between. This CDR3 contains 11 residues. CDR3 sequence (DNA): TGTGCCAGCAGTGAATTCAACGAGCAGTACTTC. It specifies CASSEFNEQYF.

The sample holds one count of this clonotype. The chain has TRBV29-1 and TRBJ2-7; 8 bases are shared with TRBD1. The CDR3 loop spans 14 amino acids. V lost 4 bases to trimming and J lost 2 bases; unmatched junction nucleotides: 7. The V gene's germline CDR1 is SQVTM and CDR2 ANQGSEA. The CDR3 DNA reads TGCAGCGTTGTCCCGAGGGACAGGACCTACGAGCAGTACTTC. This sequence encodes CSVVPRDRTYEQYF.

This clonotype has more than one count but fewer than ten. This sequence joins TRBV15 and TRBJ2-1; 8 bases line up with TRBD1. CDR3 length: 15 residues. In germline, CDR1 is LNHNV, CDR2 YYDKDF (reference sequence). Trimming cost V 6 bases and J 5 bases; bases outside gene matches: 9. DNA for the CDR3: TGTGCCACCAGATACAGGGGGACAATGGACAATGAGCAGTTCTTC. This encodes CATRYRGTMDNEQFF.

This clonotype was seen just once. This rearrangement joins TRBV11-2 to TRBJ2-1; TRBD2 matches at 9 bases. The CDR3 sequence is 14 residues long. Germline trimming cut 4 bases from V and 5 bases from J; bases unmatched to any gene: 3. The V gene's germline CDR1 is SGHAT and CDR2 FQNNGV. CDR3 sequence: CASSSKREDNEQFF. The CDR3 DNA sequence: TGTGCCAGCAGCTCGAAGCGGGAGGACAATGAGCAGTTCTTC.

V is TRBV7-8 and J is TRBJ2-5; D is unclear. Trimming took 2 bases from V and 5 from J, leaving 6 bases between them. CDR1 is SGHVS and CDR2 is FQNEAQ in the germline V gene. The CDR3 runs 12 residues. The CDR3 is CASSLSAETQYF. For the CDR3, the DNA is TGTGCCAGCAGCTTAAGCGCGGAGACCCAGTACTTC.

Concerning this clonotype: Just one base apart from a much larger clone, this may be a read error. CDR3 DNA sequence: TGTGCCAGCAGTAAGGACACGAGGAGCTATGGCTACACCTTC. Translating gives CASSKDTRSYGYTF. This chain uses TRBV6-1 with TRBJ1-2; D might be TRBD1 (5 bases). V was shortened by 5 bases and J by 4 bases, with 14 bases between the two germline ends. The CDR3 is 14 amino acids. CDR1 and CDR2 (germline): MNHNS, SASEGT.

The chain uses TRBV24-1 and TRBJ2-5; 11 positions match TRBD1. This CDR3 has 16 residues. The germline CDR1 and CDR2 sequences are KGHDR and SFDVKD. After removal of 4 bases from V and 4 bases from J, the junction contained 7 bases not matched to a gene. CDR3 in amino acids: CATSDWTGGAGETQYF. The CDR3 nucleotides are TGTGCCACCAGTGACTGGACAGGGGGCGCAGGAGAGACCCAGTACTTC.

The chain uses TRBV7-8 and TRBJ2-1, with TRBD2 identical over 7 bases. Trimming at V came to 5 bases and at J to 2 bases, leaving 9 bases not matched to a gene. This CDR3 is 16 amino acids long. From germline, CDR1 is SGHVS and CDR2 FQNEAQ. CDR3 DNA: TGTGCCAGCAGCATCTCCGGGGAGGGTGCCTACAATGAGCAGTTCTTC. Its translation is CASSISGEGAYNEQFF.

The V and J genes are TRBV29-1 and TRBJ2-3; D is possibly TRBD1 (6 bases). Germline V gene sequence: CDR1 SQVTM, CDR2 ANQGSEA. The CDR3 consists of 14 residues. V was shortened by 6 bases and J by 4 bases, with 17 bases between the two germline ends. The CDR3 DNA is TGCAGCGTGCTGACCGGGACAATCGCAGATACGCAGTATTTT. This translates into CSVLTGTIADTQYF.

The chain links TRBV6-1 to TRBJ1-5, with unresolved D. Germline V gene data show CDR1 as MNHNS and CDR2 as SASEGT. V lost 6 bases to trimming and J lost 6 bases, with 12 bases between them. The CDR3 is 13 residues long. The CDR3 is CASRQRAVQPQHF. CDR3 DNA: TGTGCCAGCAGGCAAAGGGCTGTTCAGCCCCAGCATTTT.

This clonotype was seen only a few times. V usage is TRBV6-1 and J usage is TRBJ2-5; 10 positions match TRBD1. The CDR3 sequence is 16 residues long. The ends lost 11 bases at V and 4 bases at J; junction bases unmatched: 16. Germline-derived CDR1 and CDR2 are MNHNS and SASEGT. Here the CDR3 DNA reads TGTGCCGGCACCCTCCGTGGGACAGGGGTAGGAGAGACCCAGTACTTC. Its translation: CAGTLRGTGVGETQYF.